The following is a T cell receptor beta chain sequence with its context. The J segment lost 7 bases and the V segment lost 2 bases, leaving 12 bases of the junction unmatched. This CDR3 comprises 17 residues. Germline V gene lookup returns CDR1 LGHNA and CDR2 YNFKEQ. 13 Jbeta primers and 60 Vbeta primers were used for the PCR. Assay used: immunoSEQ multiplex PCR; TCRdb lists only in-frame clones, some missing. The table shows about 130,000 clones, with 75% to 85% occurring only once. The entry originates in a study of cytomegalovirus exposure and HLA in healthy donors. What was sequenced was PBMCs. This sequence originates from a woman in her fifties or sixties in good health and CMV-seropositive. The gene calls are TRBV4-2 and TRBJ2-2; 8 bases are shared with TRBD2. The CDR3 sequence is CASSQPRGSGVSGELFF. As DNA, the CDR3 is TGTGCCAGCAGCCAACCCCGCGGTAGCGGGGTGAGCGGGGAGCTGTTTTTT.